The table lists the clone carrying this T cell receptor beta chain with a few counts. Its antigen remains unknown. The CDR3 loop spans 14 amino acids. V lost 10 bases and J lost 1; bases outside the gene matches: 5. Per germline, CDR1 ENHRY and CDR2 SYGVKD. The authors divided CD4+ cells into CD45RA+ naive and CD45RA-negative memory subsets. This sample was included in a study of shared clonotypes between healthy human individuals. Study overall: Contributing individuals were two females and a few males aged 18 to 49. Findings of the study overall: The study drew on few donors, limiting represented genetic and exposure-history diversity.

Template for every sorted-subset replicate PCR totaled around 210 ng DNA, around 33,000 T cell genomes. This table comes from immunoSEQ multiplex PCR, and its TCRdb copy is limited to in-frame clones, with some not included. Counted here are over a million clones, approximately 76% occurring once; the ten biggest clones make up approximately 1.5%. The specimen was memory CD4+ T cells sorted from blood. Subset: CD45RA-negative fraction. The chain carries TRBV10-3 and TRBJ2-2; 8 bases are shared with TRBD2. This receptor was obtained from a man younger than 35 in good health. The CDR3 loop reads CATHTSGNTGELFF. CDR3 DNA sequence: TGTGCCACCCATACTAGCGGGAACACCGGGGAGCTGTTTTTT.